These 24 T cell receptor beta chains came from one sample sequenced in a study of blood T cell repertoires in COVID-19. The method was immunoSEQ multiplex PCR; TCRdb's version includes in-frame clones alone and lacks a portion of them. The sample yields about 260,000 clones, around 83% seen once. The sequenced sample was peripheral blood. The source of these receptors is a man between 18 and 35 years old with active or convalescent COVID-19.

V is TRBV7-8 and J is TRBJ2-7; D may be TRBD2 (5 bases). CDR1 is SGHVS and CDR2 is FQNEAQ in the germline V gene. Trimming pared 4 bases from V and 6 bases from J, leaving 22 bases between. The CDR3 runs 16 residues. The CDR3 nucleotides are TGTGCCAGCAGCTCCACGACTACAGCGGTCACTGCCGAGCAGTACTTC. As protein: CASSSTTTAVTAEQYF.

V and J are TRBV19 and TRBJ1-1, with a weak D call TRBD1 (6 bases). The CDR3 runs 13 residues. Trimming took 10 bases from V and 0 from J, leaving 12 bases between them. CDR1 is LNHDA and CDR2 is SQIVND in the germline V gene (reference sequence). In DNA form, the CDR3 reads TGTGCCACATCTGGACAGTTGAACACTGAAGCTTTCTTT. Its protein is CATSGQLNTEAFF.

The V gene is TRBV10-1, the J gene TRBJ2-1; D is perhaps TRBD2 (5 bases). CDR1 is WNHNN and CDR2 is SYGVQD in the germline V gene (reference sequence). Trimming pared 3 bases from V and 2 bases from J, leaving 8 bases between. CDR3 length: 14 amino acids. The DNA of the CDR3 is TGCGCCAGCAGTGATGCGGGTCCCTACAATGAGCAGTTCTTC. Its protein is CASSDAGPYNEQFF.

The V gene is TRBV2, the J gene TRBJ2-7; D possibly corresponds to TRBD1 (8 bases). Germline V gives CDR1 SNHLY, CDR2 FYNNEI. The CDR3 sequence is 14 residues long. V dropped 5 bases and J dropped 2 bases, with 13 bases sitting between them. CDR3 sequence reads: CASSNRGGAYEQYF. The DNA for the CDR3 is TGTGCCAGCAGTAACAGGGGGGGAGCCTACGAGCAGTACTTC.

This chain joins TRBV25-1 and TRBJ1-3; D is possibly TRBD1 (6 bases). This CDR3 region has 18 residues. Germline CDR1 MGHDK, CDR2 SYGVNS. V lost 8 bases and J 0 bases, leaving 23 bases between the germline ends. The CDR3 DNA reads TGTGCCAGCGGGGGGGAACCGACAGGCGAGGACTCTGGAAACACCATATATTTT. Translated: CASGGEPTGEDSGNTIYF.

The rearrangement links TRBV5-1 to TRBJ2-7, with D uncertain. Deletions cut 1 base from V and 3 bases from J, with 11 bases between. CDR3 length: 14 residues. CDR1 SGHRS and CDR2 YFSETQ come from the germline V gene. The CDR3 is CASSLSSVYYEQYF. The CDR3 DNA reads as TGCGCCAGCAGCTTGTCCAGCGTTTACTACGAGCAGTACTTC.

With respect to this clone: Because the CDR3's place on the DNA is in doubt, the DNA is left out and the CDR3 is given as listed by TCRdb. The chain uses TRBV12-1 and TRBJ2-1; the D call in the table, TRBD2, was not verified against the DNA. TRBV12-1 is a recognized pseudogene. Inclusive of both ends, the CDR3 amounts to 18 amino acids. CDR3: CASSFALGTSGTYNEQFF.

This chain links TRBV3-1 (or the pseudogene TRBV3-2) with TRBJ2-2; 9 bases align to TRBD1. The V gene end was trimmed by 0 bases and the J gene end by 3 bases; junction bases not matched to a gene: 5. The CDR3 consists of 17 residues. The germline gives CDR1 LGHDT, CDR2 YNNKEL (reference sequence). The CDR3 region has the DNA TGTGCCAGCAGCCAAGATTTTGGGACAGGGCACACCGGGGAGCTGTTTTTT. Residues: CASSQDFGTGHTGELFF.

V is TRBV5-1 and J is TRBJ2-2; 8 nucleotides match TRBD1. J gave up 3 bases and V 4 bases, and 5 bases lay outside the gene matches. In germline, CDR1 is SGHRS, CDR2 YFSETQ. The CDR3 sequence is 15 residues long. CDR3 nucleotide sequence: TGCGCCAGCAGCGTCGACAGGGGCGACACCGGGGAGCTGTTTTTT. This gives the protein CASSVDRGDTGELFF.

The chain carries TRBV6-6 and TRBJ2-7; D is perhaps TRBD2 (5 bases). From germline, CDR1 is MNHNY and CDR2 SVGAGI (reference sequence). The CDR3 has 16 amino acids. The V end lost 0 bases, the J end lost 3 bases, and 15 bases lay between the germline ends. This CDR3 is CASSYSPLTGSYEQYF. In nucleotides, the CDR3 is TGTGCCAGCAGTTACTCACCCCTGACGGGAAGCTACGAGCAGTACTTC.

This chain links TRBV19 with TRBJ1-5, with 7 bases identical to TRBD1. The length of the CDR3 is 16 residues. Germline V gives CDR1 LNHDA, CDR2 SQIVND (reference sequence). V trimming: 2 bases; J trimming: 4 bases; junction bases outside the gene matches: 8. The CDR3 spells CASSIRGGSLNQPQHF. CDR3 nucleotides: TGTGCCAGTAGTATACGAGGGGGCTCCCTAAATCAGCCCCAGCATTTT. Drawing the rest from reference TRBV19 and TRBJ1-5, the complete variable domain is DGGITQSPKYLFRKEGQNVTLSCEQNLNHDAMYWYRQDPGQGLRLIYYSQIVNDFQKGDIAEGYSVSREKKESFPLTVTSAQKNPTAFYLCASSIRGGSLNQPQHFGDGTRLSIL.

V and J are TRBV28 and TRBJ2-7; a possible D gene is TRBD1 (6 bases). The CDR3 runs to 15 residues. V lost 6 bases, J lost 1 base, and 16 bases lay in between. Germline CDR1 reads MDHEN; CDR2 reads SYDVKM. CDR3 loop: CASSGPGHQSYEQYF. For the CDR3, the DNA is TGTGCCAGCAGCGGACCGGGACACCAGTCCTACGAGCAGTACTTC.

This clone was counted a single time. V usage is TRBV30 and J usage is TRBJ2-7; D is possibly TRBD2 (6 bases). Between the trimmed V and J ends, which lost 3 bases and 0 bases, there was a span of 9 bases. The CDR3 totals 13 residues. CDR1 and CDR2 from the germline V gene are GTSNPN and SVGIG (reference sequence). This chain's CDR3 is CAWRGDSSYEQYF. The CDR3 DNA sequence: TGTGCCTGGAGGGGGGACTCCTCCTACGAGCAGTACTTC. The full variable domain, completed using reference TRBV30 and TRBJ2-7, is SQTIHQWPATLVQPVGSPLSLECTVEGTSNPNLYWYRQAAGRGLQLLFYSVGIGQISSEVPQNLSASRPQDRQFILSSKKLLLSDSGFYLCAWRGDSSYEQYFGPGTRLTVT.

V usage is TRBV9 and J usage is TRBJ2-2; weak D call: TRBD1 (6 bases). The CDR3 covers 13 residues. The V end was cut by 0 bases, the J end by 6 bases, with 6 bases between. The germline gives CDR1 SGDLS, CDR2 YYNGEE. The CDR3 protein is CASSVEGAGELFF. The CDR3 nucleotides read TGTGCCAGCAGCGTAGAGGGGGCCGGGGAGCTGTTTTTT.

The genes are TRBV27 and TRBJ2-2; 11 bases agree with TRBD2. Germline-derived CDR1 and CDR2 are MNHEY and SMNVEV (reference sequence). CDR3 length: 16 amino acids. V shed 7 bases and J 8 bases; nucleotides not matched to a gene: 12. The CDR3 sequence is CASNQLAGATGGELFF. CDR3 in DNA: TGTGCCAGCAACCAACTAGCGGGAGCCACGGGGGGGGAGCTGTTTTTT.

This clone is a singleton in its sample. CDR3 sequence reads: CASSLRDRGDYEQYF. The CDR3 DNA reads as TGTGCCAGCTCACTCCGGGACAGGGGAGACTACGAGCAGTACTTC. The chain employs TRBV18 and TRBJ2-7; 10 nucleotides line up with TRBD1. This CDR3 has 15 amino acids. J gave up 3 bases and V 4 bases, and 6 bases lay outside the gene matches. Germline assignment: CDR1 KGHSH and CDR2 LQKENI.

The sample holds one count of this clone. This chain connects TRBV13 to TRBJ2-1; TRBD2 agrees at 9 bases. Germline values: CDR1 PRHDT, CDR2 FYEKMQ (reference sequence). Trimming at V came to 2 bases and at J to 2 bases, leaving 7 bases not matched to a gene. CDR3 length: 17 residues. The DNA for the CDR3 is TGTGCCAGCAGCTTAAAGCTTGGGACTAGCACCTACAATGAGCAGTTCTTC. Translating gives CASSLKLGTSTYNEQFF.

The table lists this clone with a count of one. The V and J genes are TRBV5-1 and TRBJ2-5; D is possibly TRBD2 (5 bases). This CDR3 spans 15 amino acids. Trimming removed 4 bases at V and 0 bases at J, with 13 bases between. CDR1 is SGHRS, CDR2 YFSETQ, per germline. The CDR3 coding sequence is TGCGCCAGCAGCGGGAGCACGGCAGACCAAGAGACCCAGTACTTC. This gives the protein CASSGSTADQETQYF.

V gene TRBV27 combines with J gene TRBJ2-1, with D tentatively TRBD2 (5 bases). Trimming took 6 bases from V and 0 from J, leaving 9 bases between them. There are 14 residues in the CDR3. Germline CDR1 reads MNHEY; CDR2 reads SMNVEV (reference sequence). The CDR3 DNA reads TGTGCCAGCAGCTTCCGGGACTCCTACAATGAGCAGTTCTTC. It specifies CASSFRDSYNEQFF.

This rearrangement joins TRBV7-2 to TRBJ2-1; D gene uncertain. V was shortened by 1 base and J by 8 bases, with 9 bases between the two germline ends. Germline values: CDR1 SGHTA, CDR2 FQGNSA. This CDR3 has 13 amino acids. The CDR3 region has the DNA TGTGCCAGCAGCTTAGAATGGAGTGATGAGCAGTTCTTC. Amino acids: CASSLEWSDEQFF.

CDR3 sequence: CASSNTLGAGGHTDTQYF. The CDR3 bases are TGTGCCAGCAGTAATACTTTGGGGGCGGGGGGCCACACAGATACGCAGTATTTT. V gene TRBV11-2 combines with J gene TRBJ2-3; TRBD2 agrees at 8 bases. With V trimmed by 6 bases and J by 2 bases, 16 bases remained unmatched. CDR1 and CDR2 (germline): SGHAT, FQNNGV. The CDR3 spans 18 residues.

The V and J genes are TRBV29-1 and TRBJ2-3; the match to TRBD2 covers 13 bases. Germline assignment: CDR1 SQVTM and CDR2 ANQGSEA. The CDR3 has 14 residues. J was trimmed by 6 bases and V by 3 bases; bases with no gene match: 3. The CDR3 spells CSVDGTSGEDTQYF. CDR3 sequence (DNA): TGCAGCGTTGACGGGACTAGCGGGGAGGATACGCAGTATTTT.

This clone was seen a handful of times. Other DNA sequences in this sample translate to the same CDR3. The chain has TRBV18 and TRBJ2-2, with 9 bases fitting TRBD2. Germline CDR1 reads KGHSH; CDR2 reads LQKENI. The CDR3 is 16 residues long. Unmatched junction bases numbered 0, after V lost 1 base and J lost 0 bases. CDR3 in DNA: TGTGCCAGCTCACCACTAGCGGGGGCGAACACCGGGGAGCTGTTTTTT. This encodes CASSPLAGANTGELFF.

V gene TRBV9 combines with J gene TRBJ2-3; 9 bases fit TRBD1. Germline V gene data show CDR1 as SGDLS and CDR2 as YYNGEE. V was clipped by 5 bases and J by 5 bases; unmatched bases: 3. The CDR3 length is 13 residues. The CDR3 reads CASRGTGLDTQYF. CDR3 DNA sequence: TGTGCCAGCAGGGGGACAGGGCTAGATACGCAGTATTTT.